The clone carrying this T cell receptor beta chain was found many times. The sample belongs to a study of glioma-infiltrating T cells. Using RNA template, CDR3s of TCR alpha and beta were amplified with iRepertoire arm-PCR. Tissue mRNA or PBMC total RNA, roughly 100-400 ng, went into one-step reverse transcription and amplification. MiXCR, run by TCRdb on the multiplex PCR reads, gives a single entry per CDR3 protein. The repertoire holds more than 20,000 distinct CDR3 sequences, with around 23% as singletons. Trimming stripped 5 bases from V and 6 bases from J, with 14 bases between. The germline CDR1 and CDR2 sequences are MNHNS and SASEGT. This CDR3 is built from 14 residues.

The origin of this receptor is a human donor with low-grade glioma or glioblastoma, undergoing nonglioma brain surgery, or in good health (not recorded which). This sequence joins TRBV6-1 and TRBJ1-5; weak D call: TRBD1 (5 bases). What was sequenced was glioma tissue, nonneoplastic brain tissue, or PBMCs (not recorded which). CDR3 in DNA: TGTGCCAGCAGTCGCGACAGCCCCACTCAGCCCCAGCATTTT. Its translation is CASSRDSPTQPQHF.